This T cell receptor beta chain came from a study of blood T cell repertoires in COVID-19. Method: immunoSEQ multiplex PCR; TCRdb's copy keeps in-frame clones and lacks some. In the table there are about 40,000 clones, about 80% of which are singletons. The CDR3 is 15 residues long. V trimming: 3 bases; J trimming: 3 bases; junction bases outside the gene matches: 6. Germline V gives CDR1 LNHDA, CDR2 SQIVND (reference sequence). Sequencing used peripheral blood. The receptor's source is a human donor with acute or convalescent COVID-19. The donor label of this sample is uncertain. The V and J genes are TRBV19 and TRBJ2-7; 9 nucleotides match TRBD2. CDR3 sequence reads: CASSMVSGSDYEQYF. CDR3 nucleotides: TGTGCCAGTAGTATGGTTAGCGGGAGTGACTACGAGCAGTACTTC.